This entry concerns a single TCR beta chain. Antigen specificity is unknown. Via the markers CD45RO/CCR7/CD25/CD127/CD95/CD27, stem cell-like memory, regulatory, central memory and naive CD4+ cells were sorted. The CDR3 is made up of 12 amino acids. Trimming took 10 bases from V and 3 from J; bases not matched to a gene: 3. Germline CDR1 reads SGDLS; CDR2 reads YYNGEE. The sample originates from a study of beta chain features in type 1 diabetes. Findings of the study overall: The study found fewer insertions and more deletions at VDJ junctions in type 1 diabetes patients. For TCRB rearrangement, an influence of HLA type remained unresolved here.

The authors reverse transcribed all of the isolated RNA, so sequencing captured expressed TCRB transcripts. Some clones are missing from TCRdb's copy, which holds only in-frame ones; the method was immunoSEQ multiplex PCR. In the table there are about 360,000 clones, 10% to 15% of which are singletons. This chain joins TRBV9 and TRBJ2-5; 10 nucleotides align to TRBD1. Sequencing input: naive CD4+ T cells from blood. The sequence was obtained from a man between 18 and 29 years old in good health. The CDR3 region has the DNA TGTGCCGGACAGGGGGTAGAAGAGACCCAGTACTTC. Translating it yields CAGQGVEETQYF.